This T cell receptor beta chain emerged from a study of OX40 agonist ivuxolimab in advanced cancers. Study-wide results and limits: Patients with a partial response at 0.1-3.0 mg/kg had among the lowest clonal expansion.

Using immunoSEQ multiplex PCR, the repertoire was profiled, and TCRdb retains in-frame clones only, with some absent. The sample consists of approximately 49,000 clones, 85% of them appearing once. Patients with a history of autoimmune disease or on systemic immunosuppression were excluded. CDR1 is MDHEN and CDR2 is SYDVKM in the germline V gene. Germline trimming cut 4 bases from V and 3 bases from J; bases unmatched to any gene: 2. CDR3 size: 14 residues. To note about this clone: Antigen: not known.

The source material was CD4+ or CD8+ T cells sorted from blood, sampled in a trial of the OX40 agonist ivuxolimab. This TCR came from an adult with an advanced solid tumor such as melanoma, head and neck, liver or kidney cancer. This sequence joins TRBV28 and TRBJ1-4; 7 positions match TRBD1. CDR3 sequence (DNA): TGTGCCAGCAGTTCAGGGGGTCCTAATGAAAAACTGTTTTTT. This sequence encodes CASSSGGPNEKLFF.